The 29 T cell receptor beta chains below come from one sample, sequenced in a study of Ad26.COV2.S vaccination and SARS-CoV-2 variants. The repertoire was sequenced with immunoSEQ multiplex PCR; TCRdb's copy has only in-frame clones and lacks some. The table shows 300,000 to 350,000 clones, with about 86% occurring only once. Treatment: around 19 received Ad26.COV2.S at low or high dose, single or two shots; roughly five received placebo; per-sample allocation not given. Samples were taken on day 63 after the first vaccine or placebo injection. The source was peripheral blood, collected in a trial of Ad26.COV2.S vaccine versus placebo. Receptors were obtained from a person between 18 and 60 years old who received the Ad26.COV2.S COVID-19 vaccine or a placebo.

This sequence joins TRBV7-8 and TRBJ2-4; tentative D call: TRBD2 (5 bases). CDR1 is SGHVS and CDR2 is FQNEAQ in the germline V gene. This CDR3 is built from 12 residues. This CDR3 is CAKRPGKDIQYF. The CDR3 region has the DNA TGTGCTAAAAGGCCGGGAAAGGACATTCAGTACTTC.

The chain recombines TRBV7-2 with TRBJ1-4; 7 bases are shared with TRBD1. The CDR3 is 13 residues long. Germline trimming cut 5 bases from V and 8 bases from J; bases unmatched to any gene: 5. The germline CDR1 and CDR2 sequences are SGHTA and FQGNSA. DNA for the CDR3: TGTGCCAGCAGCCCCCAGACAGGGGAAAAACTGTTTTTT. Protein: CASSPQTGEKLFF.

The chain recombines TRBV3-1 (or the pseudogene TRBV3-2) with TRBJ2-7; tentatively, D is TRBD2 (5 bases). The CDR3 sequence is 16 residues long. V dropped 0 bases and J dropped 5 bases, with 17 bases sitting between them. In germline, CDR1 is LGHDT, CDR2 YNNKEL (reference sequence). CDR3 region: CASSQELLRGIHEQYF. CDR3 nucleotide sequence: TGTGCCAGCAGCCAAGAACTCCTGAGAGGGATCCACGAGCAGTACTTC.

This sequence joins TRBV7-2 and TRBJ2-5; 7 positions agree with TRBD2. The CDR3 is made up of 14 amino acids. CDR1 and CDR2 (germline): SGHTA, FQGNSA. Trimming cost V 5 bases and J 5 bases; bases outside gene matches: 8. CDR3 DNA: TGTGCCAGCAGCATTGGGGGGGTTAGGGAGACCCAGTACTTC. Its protein product is CASSIGGVRETQYF.

J is TRBJ2-1 and V is TRBV18, with 9 bases matching TRBD2. This CDR3 comprises 15 residues. Germline trimming cut 3 bases from V and 6 bases from J; bases unmatched to any gene: 6. The germline V gene encodes CDR1 KGHSH and CDR2 LQKENI. The CDR3 spells CASSPGATSGNEQFF. The CDR3 DNA sequence: TGTGCCAGCTCACCCGGGGCGACTAGCGGCAATGAGCAGTTCTTC.

The genes are TRBV5-1 and TRBJ1-4, with a weak D call TRBD1 (5 bases). CDR3 length equals 16 residues. V lost 4 bases to trimming and J lost 0 bases, with 13 bases between them. The germline CDR1 and CDR2 sequences are SGHRS and YFSETQ. The CDR3 nucleotides read TGCGCCAGCAGCCCGGGACCGCAGGCAACTAATGAAAAACTGTTTTTT. The encoded protein is CASSPGPQATNEKLFF.

The chain has TRBV7-2 and TRBJ1-2; D is ambiguous. V was clipped by 1 base and J by 4 bases, with 16 bases between them. This CDR3 comprises 16 residues. CDR1 is SGHTA, CDR2 FQGNSA, per germline. For the CDR3, the DNA is TGTGCCAGCAGCTTAGGCTCTGCAGGTAACGCCTATGGCTACACCTTC. Protein product: CASSLGSAGNAYGYTF.

This chain uses TRBV19 with TRBJ2-4; no reliable D call. Trimming removed 1 base at V and 13 bases at J, with 11 bases between. The CDR3 extends over 12 amino acids. Looked up from germline, CDR1 is LNHDA and CDR2 is SQIVND (reference sequence). The CDR3 spells CASSIGRPLQYF. CDR3 coding DNA: TGTGCCAGTAGTATAGGGCGGCCACTCCAGTACTTC.

This clone was detected a few times. This chain uses TRBV3-1 (or the pseudogene TRBV3-2) with TRBJ1-1, with TRBD1 as a possible D gene (5 bases). Per germline, CDR1 LGHDT and CDR2 YNNKEL (reference sequence). V was shortened by 1 base and J by 10 bases, with 13 bases between the two germline ends. This CDR3 is built from 13 residues. CDR3 nucleotide sequence: TGTGCCAGCAGCCAAGTTGTGGGACCGGGAGCTTTCTTT. Translation gives CASSQVVGPGAFF.

CDR3 loop: CASSQRRGFEQFF. The CDR3 nucleotides read TGCGCCAGCAGCCAAAGGCGGGGGTTTGAGCAGTTCTTC. The chain recombines TRBV4-3 with TRBJ2-1, with 7 bases lining up with TRBD2. V lost 2 bases and J lost 9; bases outside the gene matches: 4. Germline CDR1 is LGHNA and CDR2 is YSLEER. This CDR3 is 13 amino acids long.

This clone was observed a handful of times. The rearrangement links TRBV10-1 to TRBJ2-2; no reliable D call. V shed 4 bases and J shed 2 bases, with 8 bases lying between them. The CDR3 spans 14 residues. Germline assignment: CDR1 WNHNN and CDR2 SYGVQD (reference sequence). The CDR3 loop is CASSVTPNTGELFF. The CDR3 DNA follows: TGCGCCAGCAGTGTAACACCTAACACCGGGGAGCTGTTTTTT.

The chain recombines TRBV19 with TRBJ2-2; the D gene is possibly TRBD1 (5 bases). The CDR3 is 14 residues long. V was trimmed by 5 bases and J by 3 bases, leaving 10 bases between them. Germline values: CDR1 LNHDA, CDR2 SQIVND (reference sequence). The CDR3 coding sequence is TGTGCCAGTAGTCGACAGTTTGACACCGGGGAGCTGTTTTTT. Amino acid sequence: CASSRQFDTGELFF.

The chain couples TRBV5-1 to TRBJ2-1; D remains ambiguous. Trimming shortened V by 4 bases and J by 6 bases, and 11 bases separated the two germline ends. Germline CDR1 is SGHRS and CDR2 is YFSETQ. The CDR3 has 13 amino acids. CDR3 nucleotide sequence: TGCGCCAGCAGCAATCGGTTGGCCAATGAGCAGTTCTTC. This sequence encodes CASSNRLANEQFF.

The chain combines TRBV30 with TRBJ2-4; maybe TRBD1 (6 bases). CDR1 and CDR2 from the germline V gene are GTSNPN and SVGIG (reference sequence). This CDR3 has 12 residues. The V and J ends lost 5 bases and 8 bases respectively, with 13 bases between them. DNA for the CDR3: TGTGCCTGGGGACAGTTCGGGGACATTCAGTACTTC. Translation: CAWGQFGDIQYF.

The V call is TRBV11-2, the J call TRBJ2-3; D is undetermined. The V and J ends lost 1 base and 4 bases respectively, with 3 bases between them. CDR1 is SGHAT and CDR2 is FQNNGV in the germline V gene. This CDR3 contains 12 residues. CDR3 bases: TGTGCCAGCAGCTTAGGACCAGATACGCAGTATTTT. This sequence encodes CASSLGPDTQYF.

This chain connects TRBV5-5 to TRBJ2-5, with unresolved D. Per germline, CDR1 SGHKS and CDR2 YYEKEE (reference sequence). Trimming left V 8 bases short and J 2 bases short, with 10 bases between. This CDR3 is 12 amino acids long. CDR3 bases: TGTGCCAGTCGACGAGAGCAAGAGACCCAGTACTTC. It codes for CASRREQETQYF.

The chain links TRBV14 to TRBJ2-5; D perhaps matches TRBD2 (5 bases). Trimming removed 0 bases from V and 5 bases from J, with 16 bases in between. CDR3 length: 16 amino acids. Germline CDR1 and CDR2: SGHDN and FVKESK. The CDR3 protein is CASSQDATTNLETQYF. DNA of the CDR3: TGTGCCAGCAGCCAAGACGCGACTACCAATCTGGAGACCCAGTACTTC.

The gene calls are TRBV7-2 and TRBJ2-1, with 9 bases lining up with TRBD2. The trim removed 5 bases at V and 8 bases at J, leaving 10 bases unmatched. This CDR3 is 15 amino acids long. Germline V gene lookup returns CDR1 SGHTA and CDR2 FQGNSA. The CDR3 DNA sequence: TGTGCCAGCAGCCCTCCGCGGGGGGGCCGGGATGAGCAGTTCTTC. This sequence encodes CASSPPRGGRDEQFF.

The rearrangement links TRBV7-9 to TRBJ1-5; D may be TRBD1 (5 bases). V lost 1 base and J lost 1, with 14 bases in between. This CDR3 is 17 amino acids long. CDR1 is SEHNR and CDR2 is FQNEAQ in the germline V gene (reference sequence). The CDR3, as DNA: TGTGCCAGCAGCTTAGGCGTAGGGGCTGCGAGCAATCAGCCCCAGCATTTT. It is translated as CASSLGVGAASNQPQHF.

The rearrangement uses TRBV6-8 and TRBJ2-2; D perhaps matches TRBD1 (6 bases). Between the trimmed V and J ends, which lost 4 bases and 6 bases, there was a span of 27 bases. Germline loops: CDR1 MNHGY, CDR2 SAAAGT. The CDR3 loop spans 19 amino acids. CDR3 region: CASSSQRTITGYQSGELFF. The CDR3 coding sequence is TGTGCCAGCAGTTCCCAGAGGACAATTACAGGGTATCAATCCGGGGAGCTGTTTTTT.

The chain couples TRBV25-1 to TRBJ1-3; D is unresolved. CDR3 size: 13 residues. CDR1 is MGHDK and CDR2 is SYGVNS in the germline V gene. V gave up 4 bases and J gave up 7 bases, with 11 bases separating them. CDR3 nucleotide sequence: TGTGCCAGCAGTGTTCCCTCGGGTAACACCATATATTTT. It translates to CASSVPSGNTIYF.

The J gene is TRBJ1-5, the V gene TRBV2; possible D gene TRBD1, 5 bases. The V and J ends lost 3 bases and 6 bases respectively, with 12 bases between them. This CDR3 is built from 14 residues. Germline CDR1 is SNHLY and CDR2 is FYNNEI. Here the CDR3 reads CASSDSPGTQPQHF. The CDR3 DNA reads TGTGCCAGCAGTGATAGCCCAGGGACTCAGCCCCAGCATTTT.

The table lists this clone with a count of one. The chain joins TRBV5-1 to TRBJ2-3; D is uncertain. With 1 base removed from V and 1 base from J, the gap between germline ends came to 7 bases. Germline V gives CDR1 SGHRS, CDR2 YFSETQ. This CDR3 has 14 amino acids. In DNA form, the CDR3 reads TGCGCCAGCAGCTTGAGGCAGGGCACAGATACGCAGTATTTT. This sequence encodes CASSLRQGTDTQYF.

This chain connects TRBV5-1 to TRBJ2-7; D is ambiguous. V was trimmed by 0 bases and J by 2 bases, leaving 12 bases between them. The CDR3 covers 15 residues. CDR1 and CDR2 from the germline V gene are SGHRS and YFSETQ. The CDR3 DNA reads TGCGCCAGCAGCTTGGAATCAACCGAAACCTACGAGCAGTACTTC. It is translated as CASSLESTETYEQYF. The entire variable domain, with the rest obtained from reference TRBV5-1 and TRBJ2-7, is as follows: KAGVTQTPRYLIKTRGQQVTLSCSPISGHRSVSWYQQTPGQGLQFLFEYFSETQRNKGNFPGRFSGRQFSNSRSEMNVSTLELGDSALYLCASSLESTETYEQYFGPGTRLTVT.

This clone has just a few counts. Written as DNA, the CDR3 is TGTGCCATCAAACCCGCAGGGGAATCACCCCTCCACTTT. This codes for CAIKPAGESPLHF. The chain recombines TRBV10-3 with TRBJ1-6; tentatively, D is TRBD1 (6 bases). V lost 7 bases, J lost 10 bases, and 14 bases lay in between. Germline V gene sequence: CDR1 ENHRY, CDR2 SYGVKD. The CDR3 has 13 residues.

Written as DNA, the CDR3 is TGTGCCAGCAGCCCCGGGGGGGCAGATACGCAGTATTTT. Residues: CASSPGGADTQYF. V usage is TRBV12-3 or TRBV12-4 and J usage is TRBJ2-3; 8 nucleotides align to TRBD2. The CDR3 length is 13 residues. Trimming removed 6 bases from V and 4 bases from J; junction bases left unmatched: 3.

CDR3 protein: CASSVAGARGTEAFF. DNA of the CDR3: TGTGCCAGCAGCGTAGCCGGGGCCCGGGGCACTGAAGCTTTCTTT. This rearrangement joins TRBV9 to TRBJ1-1, with D possibly being TRBD1 (5 bases). V gave up 0 bases and J gave up 4 bases, with 13 bases separating them. The CDR3 consists of 15 residues. The germline gives CDR1 SGDLS, CDR2 YYNGEE.

This sequence joins TRBV4-3 and TRBJ2-7; the match to TRBD1 covers 9 bases. V shed 4 bases and J 9 bases; nucleotides not matched to a gene: 7. CDR1 and CDR2 (germline): LGHNA, YSLEER. The CDR3 sequence is 13 residues long. CDR3 sequence: CASSPTGGARQYF. As DNA, the CDR3 is TGCGCCAGCAGCCCCACAGGGGGCGCGAGGCAGTACTTC.

The chain joins TRBV14 to TRBJ2-7; a possible D gene is TRBD1 (6 bases). Germline-derived CDR1 and CDR2 are SGHDN and FVKESK. Trimming shortened V by 4 bases and J by 6 bases, and 13 bases separated the two germline ends. The CDR3 has 13 residues. CDR3 residues: CASSRQAYGEQYF. As DNA, the CDR3 is TGTGCCAGCAGCCGACAGGCCTATGGCGAGCAGTACTTC.